This T cell receptor beta chain originates from a study of OX40 agonist ivuxolimab in advanced cancers. Turning to the study itself: Three patients had partial responses: one hepatocellular carcinoma, two cutaneous melanoma.

Concerning this clone itself: The antigen is unknown.

Study observations and caveats: Partial responders at 0.1-3.0 mg/kg had among the lowest clonal expansion. Low levels of normalized T-cell clonal expansion also appeared in some nonresponders.

Some clones are missing from TCRdb's copy, which holds only in-frame ones; the method was immunoSEQ multiplex PCR. The sample yields approximately 60,000 clones, 80% to 95% seen once. This CDR3 has 15 amino acids. CDR1 SGDLS and CDR2 YYNGEE come from the germline V gene. V lost 0 bases, J lost 6 bases, and 2 bases stayed unmatched. The sequencing used CD4+ or CD8+ T cells sorted from blood, collected in a trial of the OX40 agonist ivuxolimab. The receptor was isolated from an adult with an advanced solid tumor such as melanoma, head and neck, liver or kidney cancer. The chain employs TRBV9 and TRBJ2-2; 10 nucleotides agree with TRBD1. CDR3 in amino acids: CASSVVTGGSGELFF. The CDR3 bases are TGTGCCAGCAGCGTAGTGACAGGGGGCTCCGGGGAGCTGTTTTTT.